This is a list of T cell receptor beta chains from one sample in a study of T cell changes during pregnancy in multiple sclerosis. Method: immunoSEQ multiplex PCR; TCRdb's copy keeps in-frame clones and lacks some. The table has roughly 90,000 clones, about 93% seen once; the top ten hold 3.5% to 4.5%. The sequenced sample was peripheral blood, obtained in the first trimester of pregnancy. These receptor sequences come from a female donor with multiple sclerosis, enrolled in a pregnancy study. Each CDR3 is given with its conserved first and last residue. A D gene is named only where the DNA matches it firmly. Clone size is given for some rows only: seen once, a few or many times, or a class if the clone is expanded.

V gene: TRBV7-9
clone size: NA
J gene: TRBJ1-1
D gene: NA
CDR3 protein: CASSLGTPRAEAFF
CDR3 DNA: TGTGCCAGCAGCTTAGGTACCCCGAGGGCTGAAGCTTTCTTT

V gene: TRBV5-1
clone size: once
J gene: TRBJ1-4
D gene: TRBD1
CDR3 protein: CASSSPRTGRVEKLFF
CDR3 DNA: TGCGCCAGCAGCTCTCCCAGGACAGGTCGGGTCGAAAAACTGTTTTTT

V gene: TRBV27
clone size: NA
J gene: TRBJ1-5
D gene: NA
CDR3 protein: CASSLSTEQPQHF
CDR3 DNA: TGTGCCAGCAGTCTATCGACTGAGCAGCCCCAGCATTTT

V gene: TRBV15
clone size: NA
J gene: TRBJ2-2
D gene: NA
CDR3 protein: CATSRDRLNTGELFF
CDR3 DNA: TGTGCCACCAGCAGAGACAGACTGAACACCGGGGAGCTGTTTTTT

V gene: TRBV7-7
clone size: NA
J gene: TRBJ2-5
D gene: NA
CDR3 protein: CASSLGVRETQYF
CDR3 DNA: TGTGCTAGCAGCTTAGGGGTGAGGGAGACCCAGTACTTC

V gene: TRBV7-3
clone size: NA
J gene: TRBJ2-5
D gene: TRBD1
CDR3 protein: CASSPRDSQETQYF
CDR3 DNA: TGTGCCAGCAGTCCCCGGGACAGTCAAGAGACCCAGTACTTC

V gene: TRBV5-1
clone size: NA
J gene: TRBJ2-3
D gene: NA
CDR3 protein: CASSASTSTDTQYF
CDR3 DNA: TGCGCCAGCAGCGCTTCGACTAGCACAGATACGCAGTATTTT

V gene: TRBV7-9
clone size: NA
J gene: TRBJ2-5
D gene: TRBD2
CDR3 protein: CASSLRLAGFQETQYF
CDR3 DNA: TGTGCCAGCAGCCTTCGACTAGCGGGGTTCCAAGAGACCCAGTACTTC

V gene: TRBV19
clone size: NA
J gene: TRBJ2-5
D gene: NA
CDR3 protein: CASSELGQETQYF
CDR3 DNA: TGTGCCAGTAGTGAACTCGGCCAAGAGACCCAGTACTTC

V gene: TRBV9
clone size: NA
J gene: TRBJ2-5
D gene: TRBD2
CDR3 protein: CASSSAGASALETQYF
CDR3 DNA: TGTGCCAGCAGCTCAGCGGGGGCTAGCGCTTTGGAGACCCAGTACTTC

V gene: TRBV19
clone size: NA
J gene: TRBJ2-1
D gene: TRBD2
CDR3 protein: CASSILAGSSYNEQFF
CDR3 DNA: TGTGCCAGTAGTATACTAGCGGGGAGCTCCTACAATGAGCAGTTCTTC

V gene: TRBV19
clone size: NA
J gene: TRBJ2-3
D gene: NA
CDR3 protein: CASSMTQGGTDTQYF
CDR3 DNA: TGTGCCAGTAGTATGACCCAGGGTGGCACAGATACGCAGTATTTT

V gene: TRBV21-1
clone size: NA
J gene: TRBJ2-5
D gene: NA
CDR3 protein: CASSKEVGVGPETQYF
CDR3 DNA: TGTGCCAGCAGCAAAGAGGTAGGGGTAGGGCCAGAGACCCAGTACTTC

V gene: TRBV4-2
clone size: few
J gene: TRBJ2-2
D gene: TRBD1
CDR3 protein: CASSQEGDSQTGELFF
CDR3 DNA: TGTGCCAGCAGCCAAGAAGGGGACAGTCAAACCGGGGAGCTGTTTTTT

V gene: TRBV19
clone size: NA
J gene: TRBJ2-5
D gene: NA
CDR3 protein: CASTVGGGQETQYF
CDR3 DNA: TGTGCCAGTACTGTGGGTGGAGGACAAGAGACCCAGTACTTC

V gene: TRBV19
clone size: NA
J gene: TRBJ2-5
D gene: TRBD2
CDR3 protein: CASSIEGMGAGFIQETQYF
CDR3 DNA: TGTGCCAGTAGTATAGAAGGAATGGGAGCGGGGTTTATTCAAGAGACCCAGTACTTC

V gene: TRBV10-1
clone size: NA
J gene: TRBJ1-1
D gene: NA
CDR3 protein: CASSENRQEAFF
CDR3 DNA: TGCGCCAGCAGTGAAAACCGACAGGAAGCTTTCTTT

V gene: TRBV9
clone size: NA
J gene: TRBJ2-7
D gene: TRBD1
CDR3 protein: CASSVTGGTYEQYF
CDR3 DNA: TGTGCCAGCAGCGTCACAGGGGGAACCTACGAGCAGTACTTC